The subject of this entry is one TCR beta chain. The data originate from a study of OX40 agonist ivuxolimab in advanced cancers. About the research overall: In this cohort, patients received ivuxolimab, an agonistic anti-OX40 (CD134) antibody. Therapy given before enrollment (anti-PD-1, anti-PD-L1 or anti-CTLA-4) was allowed, and 35% to 45% had some.

The CDR3 totals 16 residues. Germline V gene data show CDR1 as MDHEN and CDR2 as SYDVKM. Trimming took off 4 bases at V and 3 bases at J, with 17 bases between the two ends. The protocol was immunoSEQ multiplex PCR, while the TCRdb copy is restricted to in-frame clones and leaves out a portion. The sample yields approximately 25,000 clones, roughly 90% seen once. This sample comprised CD4+ or CD8+ T cells sorted from blood, obtained in a trial of the OX40 agonist ivuxolimab. This TCR was sampled from an adult with an advanced solid tumor such as melanoma, head and neck, liver or kidney cancer. The chain uses TRBV28 and TRBJ2-3, with a weak D call TRBD2 (7 bases). The CDR3 is CASSSLRGALTDTQYF. CDR3 nucleotide sequence: TGTGCCAGCAGTTCGCTTCGGGGGGCGCTGACAGATACGCAGTATTTT.